This paragraph covers one TCR beta chain sequence. These data belong to a study of blood T cell repertoires in COVID-19. On the study more broadly: Some COVID-19 samples were acute and others convalescent; all came from the United States, Italy and Spain. PBMCs, B-cell-depleted T cells, or T cells provided the cDNA or gDNA that made up the material.

Original analysis: Amplifying reference gene primers gave estimates of nucleated cell counts. Sequencing used immunoSEQ multiplex PCR; TCRdb keeps in-frame clones, though not all of them. D and trimming come from the DNA, and the V and J calls and clone size come from that table. The sample carries approximately 270,000 clones, around 89% recorded once. This CDR3 spans 15 amino acids. CDR1 is SGHRS and CDR2 is YFSETQ in the germline V gene. The V and J ends lost 3 bases and 0 bases respectively, with 9 bases between them. This receptor was obtained from a man aged 25-45 years with acute or convalescent COVID-19. The source material was peripheral blood. The V and J genes are TRBV5-1 and TRBJ1-4, with a weak D call TRBD1 (6 bases). The CDR3 sequence is CASSSGEATNEKLFF. CDR3 DNA: TGCGCCAGCAGCTCAGGGGAAGCAACTAATGAAAAACTGTTTTTT.